This TCR beta chain was found in a study of Ad26.COV2.S vaccination and SARS-CoV-2 variants. The protocol was immunoSEQ multiplex PCR, while the TCRdb copy is restricted to in-frame clones and leaves out a portion. Here the sample spans under 150,000 clones, roughly 89% being singletons. Study-wide results and caveats: It was reported that spike-specific CD8+ and CD4+ T cell responses were substantially broad after vaccination. An underestimation of total T cell responses may have resulted from the TCR breadth and depth analyses. Placebo and vaccine recipients had non-spike TCR breadth that was similar. Vaccine recipients had higher spike-specific TCR breadth than placebo recipients.

Notes on this clone: Its antigen is not known.

The CDR3 length is 13 residues. Germline V gives CDR1 SNHLY, CDR2 FYNNEI. V lost 6 bases and J lost 7, with 15 bases in between. This sequence was found in a human donor who had recovered from COVID-19. The sample here was peripheral blood, taken after recovery from COVID-19. This rearrangement joins TRBV2 to TRBJ2-5, with D tentatively TRBD1 or TRBD2 (5 bases each). The CDR3 DNA reads as TGTGCCAGCAGGGAGCCATGGGACGCGACCCAGTACTTC. It specifies CASREPWDATQYF.